These 23 T cell receptor beta chains share one sample of origin, sequenced in a study of T cell changes during pregnancy in multiple sclerosis. The method was immunoSEQ multiplex PCR; TCRdb's version includes in-frame clones alone and lacks a portion of them. The sample contains around 56,000 clones, roughly nine tenths of which appear only once. This specimen was CD4+ T cells from peripheral blood mononuclear cells, taken in the third trimester of pregnancy. These receptors were obtained from a female donor with multiple sclerosis, enrolled in a pregnancy study.

The rearrangement links TRBV18 to TRBJ1-1; D unresolved. The CDR3 is 15 residues long. The ends were cut back, 0 bases at V and 2 bases at J, with 10 bases in the middle. CDR1 KGHSH and CDR2 LQKENI come from the germline V gene. The CDR3 reads CASSPPSVSNTEAFF. The CDR3 DNA follows: TGTGCCAGCTCACCACCGTCCGTAAGCAACACTGAAGCTTTCTTT.

The rearrangement uses TRBV19 and TRBJ2-5; the match to TRBD2 covers 10 bases. Germline-derived CDR1 and CDR2 are LNHDA and SQIVND (reference sequence). The CDR3 loop spans 14 amino acids. Germline trimming cut 5 bases from V and 7 bases from J; bases unmatched to any gene: 7. In DNA form, the CDR3 reads TGTGCCAGTAGTCCGGGACTAGCGAAAGGGACCCAGTACTTC. As protein: CASSPGLAKGTQYF.

The chain is built from TRBV5-6 and TRBJ2-1; D might be TRBD2 (5 bases). The ends were cut back, 1 base at V and 10 bases at J, with 12 bases in the middle. This CDR3 is built from 13 residues. Germline V gene lookup returns CDR1 SGHDT and CDR2 YYEEEE. The CDR3 DNA is TGTGCCAGCAGCTTGAGGGTTTCGGGGGAGCAGTTCTTC. It is translated as CASSLRVSGEQFF.

This clone was seen more than once but under ten times. This chain links TRBV6-1 with TRBJ2-3; a weak D match, TRBD2 (5 bases). CDR3 length: 15 residues. Between the trimmed V and J ends, which lost 6 bases and 0 bases, there was a span of 13 bases. Germline-derived CDR1 and CDR2 are MNHNS and SASEGT. This CDR3 is CASSGMAASTDTQYF. The CDR3 bases are TGTGCCAGCAGCGGGATGGCGGCGAGCACAGATACGCAGTATTTT.

The chain links TRBV7-2 to TRBJ2-4; 9 bases agree with TRBD2. Trimming took 4 bases from V and 5 from J; bases not matched to a gene: 9. The germline gives CDR1 SGHTA, CDR2 FQGNSA. This CDR3 has 16 residues. This CDR3 is CASSSPLAGLENIQYF. For the CDR3, the DNA is TGTGCCAGCAGCTCCCCCCTAGCGGGATTGGAAAACATTCAGTACTTC.

V and J are TRBV5-1 and TRBJ2-7; D gene ambiguous. Per the germline V gene, CDR1 is SGHRS and CDR2 is YFSETQ. The CDR3 length is 14 residues. The V end was cut by 5 bases, the J end by 0 bases, with 12 bases between. CDR3 sequence (DNA): TGCGCCAGCAGGCGAGATTTAAACTCCTACGAGCAGTACTTC. Residues: CASRRDLNSYEQYF.

This chain joins TRBV6-1 and TRBJ1-5, with 7 bases identical to TRBD1. Germline CDR1 is MNHNS and CDR2 is SASEGT. The CDR3 has 15 residues. V lost 4 bases and J lost 3; bases outside the gene matches: 6. DNA for the CDR3: TGTGCCAGCAGTGCGACAGGGTGGCCCAATCAGCCCCAGCATTTT. It is translated as CASSATGWPNQPQHF.

V and J are TRBV23-1 and TRBJ1-5; 8 nucleotides line up with TRBD1. TRBV23-1 carries the ORF label, with uncertain function. Germline trimming cut 2 bases from V and 4 bases from J; bases unmatched to any gene: 7. The CDR3 length is 16 residues. The CDR3 spells CASSQRTGSINQPQHF. Written as DNA, the CDR3 is TGCGCCAGCAGTCAACGGACAGGGAGCATTAATCAGCCCCAGCATTTT.

This chain uses TRBV10-1 with TRBJ2-7, with TRBD2 identical over 9 bases. The trim removed 1 base at V and 6 bases at J, leaving 7 bases unmatched. CDR1 and CDR2 from the germline V gene are WNHNN and SYGVQD (reference sequence). The CDR3 consists of 15 residues. Here the CDR3 reads CASSEYSSGTGEQYF. The CDR3 region has the DNA TGCGCCAGCAGTGAGTACTCTAGCGGGACGGGCGAGCAGTACTTC.

This clone was observed a single time. The CDR3 DNA reads as TGTGCCACCGGTCCAGGGTGGGGAACTAATGAAAAACTGTTTTTT. Residues: CATGPGWGTNEKLFF. This sequence joins TRBV10-3 and TRBJ1-4; a possible D gene is TRBD1 (5 bases). Trimming took 10 bases from V and 1 from J, leaving 16 bases between them. The CDR3 length is 15 residues. Germline assignment: CDR1 ENHRY and CDR2 SYGVKD.

The V gene is TRBV19, the J gene TRBJ2-6; D gene uncertain. In germline, CDR1 is LNHDA, CDR2 SQIVND (reference sequence). This CDR3 comprises 14 residues. Deletions cut 5 bases from V and 0 bases from J, with 5 bases between. Here the CDR3 reads CASSFLSGANVLTF. The CDR3 nucleotides are TGTGCCAGTAGTTTTCTCTCTGGGGCCAACGTCCTGACTTTC. Filled out from reference TRBV19 and TRBJ2-6, the complete variable domain reads DGGITQSPKYLFRKEGQNVTLSCEQNLNHDAMYWYRQDPGQGLRLIYYSQIVNDFQKGDIAEGYSVSREKKESFPLTVTSAQKNPTAFYLCASSFLSGANVLTFGAGSRLTVL.

The chain has TRBV6-6 and TRBJ1-5; the match to TRBD1 covers 8 bases. After removal of 5 bases from V and 4 bases from J, the junction contained 7 bases not matched to a gene. Germline V lookup: CDR1 MNHNY, CDR2 SVGAGI (reference sequence). CDR3 length equals 15 residues. CDR3 amino acids: CASSARQGANQPQHF. In DNA form, the CDR3 reads TGTGCCAGCAGTGCCCGTCAGGGGGCGAATCAGCCCCAGCATTTT.

The gene calls are TRBV5-1 and TRBJ2-3; 14 nucleotides match TRBD2. V gave up 4 bases and J gave up 8 bases; unmatched junction bases: 12. This CDR3 has 17 amino acids. The germline V gene has CDR1 SGHRS and CDR2 YFSETQ. CDR3: CASSVEIGLAGGPTQYF. The CDR3 DNA is TGCGCCAGCAGCGTAGAAATCGGACTAGCGGGGGGCCCTACGCAGTATTTT. Full variable domain (outside the CDR3, taken from reference TRBV5-1 and TRBJ2-3): KAGVTQTPRYLIKTRGQQVTLSCSPISGHRSVSWYQQTPGQGLQFLFEYFSETQRNKGNFPGRFSGRQFSNSRSEMNVSTLELGDSALYLCASSVEIGLAGGPTQYFGPGTRLTVL.

CDR3 amino acids: CASSSRGRRETEAFF. CDR3 bases: TGTGCCAGCAGTTCCAGGGGGCGCCGGGAAACTGAAGCTTTCTTT. The rearrangement links TRBV7-3 to TRBJ1-1, with 8 bases matching TRBD1. CDR1 and CDR2 from the germline V gene are SGHTA and FQGTGA. The CDR3 length is 15 residues. The ends lost 6 bases at V and 5 bases at J; junction bases unmatched: 11. The variable domain in full, completed from reference TRBV7-3 and TRBJ1-1, reads GAGVSQTPSNKVTEKGKYVELRCDPISGHTALYWYRQSLGQGPEFLIYFQGTGAADDSGLPNDRFFAVRPEGSVSTLKIQRTERGDSAVYLCASSSRGRRETEAFFGQGTRLTVV.

The V and J genes are TRBV9 and TRBJ1-1; D remains ambiguous. There are 14 residues in the CDR3. CDR1 is SGDLS, CDR2 YYNGEE, per germline. Trimming took off 0 bases at V and 5 bases at J, with 11 bases between the two ends. CDR3 amino acids: CASSVVGRGTEAFF. CDR3 bases: TGTGCCAGCAGCGTAGTTGGGAGAGGGACTGAAGCTTTCTTT. Based on the CDR3 plus reference TRBV9 and TRBJ1-1, the full variable domain is DSGVTQTPKHLITATGQRVTLRCSPRSGDLSVYWYQQSLDQGLQFLIQYYNGEERAKGNILERFSAQQFPDLHSELNLSSLELGDSALYFCASSVVGRGTEAFFGQGTRLTVV.

DNA of the CDR3: TGTGCCAGCAGTCGCAGGGTTTCTGGGGCCAACGTCCTGACTTTC. Translation gives CASSRRVSGANVLTF. The rearrangement uses TRBV27 and TRBJ2-6; D perhaps matches TRBD1 (5 bases). In germline, CDR1 is MNHEY, CDR2 SMNVEV (reference sequence). CDR3 size: 15 residues. Trimming removed 5 bases at V and 1 base at J, with 9 bases between.

The V and J genes are TRBV6-5 and TRBJ1-5; 8 bases fit TRBD1. CDR1 is MNHEY, CDR2 SVGAGI, per germline. This CDR3 is built from 15 residues. Trimming took 6 bases from V and 4 from J; bases not matched to a gene: 8. In DNA, the CDR3 is TGTGCCAGCAGCAATGGACAGGGTGAGAATCAGCCCCAGCATTTT. Protein product: CASSNGQGENQPQHF.

The chain recombines TRBV5-1 with TRBJ2-2; 9 bases are shared with TRBD1. The V segment lost 4 bases and the J segment 4 bases; nucleotides outside the gene matches: 5. From germline, CDR1 is SGHRS and CDR2 YFSETQ. The CDR3 has 15 residues. CDR3 bases: TGCGCCAGCAGCATTACAGGGGGCAGCACCGGGGAGCTGTTTTTT. Protein: CASSITGGSTGELFF.

J is TRBJ2-3 and V is TRBV9; D uncertain. CDR3 length: 17 amino acids. Trimming shortened V by 4 bases and J by 2 bases, and 20 bases separated the two germline ends. Germline CDR1 and CDR2: SGDLS and YYNGEE. CDR3 in amino acids: CASSPLSTSQPTDTQYF. The DNA of the CDR3 is TGTGCCAGCAGCCCCCTATCTACGAGTCAACCCACAGATACGCAGTATTTT.

The CDR3, as DNA: TGTGCCTGGAGTACACAGGGGGACACTGAAGCTTTCTTT. It yields the protein CAWSTQGDTEAFF. J is TRBJ1-1 and V is TRBV30; 8 bases are a match to TRBD1. After removal of 2 bases from V and 3 bases from J, the junction contained 2 bases not matched to a gene. Germline CDR1 and CDR2: GTSNPN and SVGIG (reference sequence). The CDR3 covers 13 residues. Full variable domain (missing parts from reference TRBV30 and TRBJ1-1): SQTIHQWPATLVQPVGSPLSLECTVEGTSNPNLYWYRQAAGRGLQLLFYSVGIGQISSEVPQNLSASRPQDRQFILSSKKLLLSDSGFYLCAWSTQGDTEAFFGQGTRLTVV.

The rearrangement joins TRBV2 to TRBJ1-5, with 11 bases matching TRBD1. Germline V lookup: CDR1 SNHLY, CDR2 FYNNEI. With V trimmed by 9 bases and J by 3 bases, 1 base remained unmatched. This CDR3 has 13 amino acids. The CDR3 DNA sequence: TGTGCCAGAGGACAGGGGGCCAATCAGCCCCAGCATTTT. Protein product: CARGQGANQPQHF.

The rearrangement links TRBV19 to TRBJ1-2; no clear D gene. This CDR3 region has 13 residues. The V gene's germline CDR1 is LNHDA and CDR2 SQIVND (reference sequence). Trimming left V 4 bases short and J 3 bases short, with 9 bases between. The CDR3 DNA sequence: TGTGCCAGTAGTAACGGTCAGGACTATGGCTACACCTTC. This sequence encodes CASSNGQDYGYTF.

The rearrangement uses TRBV5-4 and TRBJ1-2, with D uncertain. Looked up from germline, CDR1 is SGHNT and CDR2 is YYREEE (reference sequence). The CDR3 has 12 amino acids. Trimming shortened V by 4 bases and J by 6 bases, and 10 bases separated the two germline ends. In DNA, the CDR3 is TGTGCCAGCAGCACCAAAGAGCATGGCTACACCTTC. Its translation is CASSTKEHGYTF.